One and the same sample provided the 27 T cell receptor beta chains below, sequenced in a study of cytomegalovirus exposure and HLA in healthy donors. In the PCR, 60 Vbeta and 13 Jbeta primers were used. The data were produced by immunoSEQ multiplex PCR, yet TCRdb's version contains in-frame clones alone and is incomplete. The sample lists some 180,000 clones; just under 80% were seen once. Sequencing input: PBMCs. The source of these receptors is a female donor in good health and CMV-seronegative.

In its sample, this clone was seen a few times. This chain links TRBV5-5 with TRBJ2-5, with 7 bases identical to TRBD1. Trimming took 3 bases from V and 2 from J; bases not matched to a gene: 4. CDR3 length: 14 amino acids. Germline V gene data show CDR1 as SGHKS and CDR2 as YYEKEE (reference sequence). DNA of the CDR3: TGTGCCAGCAGCTCGGGACAGCCACAAGAGACCCAGTACTTC. It yields the protein CASSSGQPQETQYF. The variable domain in full, with the rest retrieved from reference TRBV5-5 and TRBJ2-5, is DAGVTQSPTHLIKTRGQQVTLRCSPISGHKSVSWYQQVLGQGPQFIFQYYEKEERGRGNFPDRFSARQFPNYSSELNVNALLLGDSALYLCASSSGQPQETQYFGPGTRLLVL.

V gene TRBV9 combines with J gene TRBJ1-1, with D possibly being TRBD1 (6 bases). V dropped 5 bases and J dropped 0 bases, with 23 bases sitting between them. The CDR3 covers 18 residues. Germline V lookup: CDR1 SGDLS, CDR2 YYNGEE. CDR3 sequence (DNA): TGTGCCAGCAGTACAGGGTTGGGTGGGTATTCTTTGAACACTGAAGCTTTCTTT. It encodes CASSTGLGGYSLNTEAFF.

The CDR3 reads CATSRRHSTNEKLFF. The CDR3 nucleotides read TGTGCCACCAGCAGACGACACTCAACTAATGAAAAACTGTTTTTT. The genes are TRBV15 and TRBJ1-4; D remains ambiguous. V gave up 2 bases and J gave up 0 bases, with 7 bases separating them. This CDR3 is 15 amino acids long. The germline V gene has CDR1 LNHNV and CDR2 YYDKDF (reference sequence).

V gene TRBV11-2 combines with J gene TRBJ1-2; possible D gene TRBD1, 5 bases. V was clipped by 10 bases and J by 5 bases, with 17 bases between them. The CDR3 sequence is 13 residues long. The germline V gene has CDR1 SGHAT and CDR2 FQNNGV. CDR3 protein: CATWAGPGYGYTF. CDR3 DNA: TGTGCCACGTGGGCAGGGCCTGGGTATGGCTACACCTTC. The full variable domain, completed using reference TRBV11-2 and TRBJ1-2, is EAGVAQSPRYKIIEKRQSVAFWCNPISGHATLYWYQQILGQGPKLLIQFQNNGVVDDSQLPKDRFSAERLKGVDSTLKIQPAKLEDSAVYLCATWAGPGYGYTFGSGTRLTVV.

This clone was observed a handful of times. CDR3 amino acids: CASSFWSRVLNSPLHF. CDR3 DNA: TGTGCCAGCAGCTTCTGGTCACGGGTTCTCAATTCACCCCTCCACTTT. The V call is TRBV5-6, the J call TRBJ1-6, with D unclear. V was clipped by 2 bases and J by 7 bases, with 16 bases between them. This CDR3 comprises 16 residues. The germline CDR1 and CDR2 sequences are SGHDT and YYEEEE.

The chain carries TRBV29-1 and TRBJ1-3; D ambiguous. V was clipped by 6 bases and J by 0 bases, with 6 bases between them. This CDR3 spans 12 amino acids. Germline V gene lookup returns CDR1 SQVTM and CDR2 ANQGSEA. The CDR3 DNA follows: TGCAGCGTCCTAATCTCTGGAAACACCATATATTTT. As protein: CSVLISGNTIYF. The full variable domain, with the rest looked up from reference TRBV29-1 and TRBJ1-3, is SAVISQKPSRDICQRGTSLTIQCQVDSQVTMMFWYRQQPGQSLTLIATANQGSEATYESGFVIDKFPISRPNLTFSTLTVSNMSPEDSSIYLCSVLISGNTIYFGEGSWLTVV.

The genes are TRBV2 and TRBJ2-5, with TRBD2 matching over 7 bases. V lost 3 bases, J lost 4 bases, and 5 bases stayed unmatched. This CDR3 spans 14 amino acids. Germline V CDR1 and CDR2: SNHLY, FYNNEI. CDR3 loop: CASSDMVAGETQYF. The CDR3 nucleotides read TGTGCCAGCAGTGACATGGTAGCGGGAGAGACCCAGTACTTC.

The chain combines TRBV5-8 with TRBJ2-1; 8 positions match TRBD2. CDR1 SGHTS and CDR2 YDEGEE come from the germline V gene. V shed 4 bases and J 8 bases; nucleotides not matched to a gene: 2. This CDR3 has 12 amino acids. The CDR3 DNA is TGTGCCAGCAGCCGGGGGGGCGATGAGCAGTTCTTC. This translates into CASSRGGDEQFF.

The table lists this clone with a few counts. The junction shows a germline mismatch at one end, possibly a read error. The V gene is TRBV6-6, the J gene TRBJ1-2; D ambiguous. Germline values: CDR1 MNHNY, CDR2 SVGAGI (reference sequence). This CDR3 comprises 13 residues. The chain's CDR3 is CASSYSIMFAGAF. CDR3 sequence (DNA): TGTGCCAGCAGTTACTCGATAATGTTCGCCGGAGCCTTC.

V usage is TRBV29-1 and J usage is TRBJ1-2, with 7 bases fitting TRBD1. CDR1 and CDR2 from the germline V gene are SQVTM and ANQGSEA. The CDR3 loop spans 14 amino acids. V lost 4 bases to trimming and J lost 0 bases; unmatched junction nucleotides: 5. CDR3 protein: CSVGEGATNYGYTF. DNA for the CDR3: TGCAGCGTTGGAGAGGGGGCCACTAACTATGGCTACACCTTC.

The chain joins TRBV6-6 to TRBJ1-6; 11 nucleotides align to TRBD1. Germline assignment: CDR1 MNHNY and CDR2 SVGAGI (reference sequence). This CDR3 has 14 residues. Trimming at V came to 6 bases and at J to 14 bases, leaving 9 bases not matched to a gene. The CDR3 is CASSSGTGGPTLHF. In DNA, the CDR3 is TGTGCCAGCAGCTCCGGGACAGGGGGTCCCACCCTCCACTTT.

The gene calls are TRBV9 and TRBJ2-6, with a weak D call TRBD2 (5 bases). This CDR3 has 17 residues. Germline V gene sequence: CDR1 SGDLS, CDR2 YYNGEE. V was shortened by 0 bases and J by 2 bases, with 12 bases between the two germline ends. CDR3 bases: TGTGCCAGCAGCGTAGCTCCGGCGGGTGCTGGGGCCAACGTCCTGACTTTC. This sequence encodes CASSVAPAGAGANVLTF.

The rearrangement uses TRBV6-1 and TRBJ2-1; 8 bases match TRBD2. The V gene end was trimmed by 4 bases and the J gene end by 3 bases; junction bases not matched to a gene: 5. Germline CDR1 is MNHNS and CDR2 is SASEGT. The CDR3 covers 15 residues. The DNA of the CDR3 is TGTGCCAGCAGTGCGGGGGGGGCGGACTACAATGAGCAGTTCTTC. It specifies CASSAGGADYNEQFF.

This rearrangement joins TRBV13 to TRBJ2-3; TRBD2 matches 9 bases. The CDR3 runs to 16 residues. Germline V gene sequence: CDR1 PRHDT, CDR2 FYEKMQ (reference sequence). V lost 1 base, J lost 2 bases, and 4 bases stayed unmatched. The chain's CDR3 is CASSLEGGGATDTQYF. CDR3 bases: TGTGCCAGCAGCTTAGAAGGCGGGGGGGCCACAGATACGCAGTATTTT.

A word on this clone: Other DNA sequences in this specimen translate into the identical CDR3. CDR3 DNA sequence: TGTGCCAGCAGCGTCTCAGGGAACACTGAAGCTTTCTTT. Amino acids: CASSVSGNTEAFF. This rearrangement joins TRBV9 to TRBJ1-1; D is undetermined. The CDR3 has 13 residues. V dropped 2 bases and J dropped 1 base, with 6 bases sitting between them. Germline CDR1 reads SGDLS; CDR2 reads YYNGEE.

This chain connects TRBV7-9 to TRBJ2-1; 9 bases match TRBD2. J lost 1 base, V lost 7 bases, and 14 bases had no gene match. The CDR3 runs 18 residues. Germline lookup yields CDR1 SEHNR and CDR2 FQNEAQ (reference sequence). CDR3 bases: TGTGCCAGCATCCCGTGGTTGGGCGGGGGGGGATCCTACAATGAGCAGTTCTTC. It codes for CASIPWLGGGGSYNEQFF.

This chain joins TRBV9 and TRBJ2-3; 9 nucleotides match TRBD2. This CDR3 is built from 18 residues. V was clipped by 7 bases and J by 4 bases; unmatched bases: 19. From germline, CDR1 is SGDLS and CDR2 YYNGEE. CDR3 sequence: CASAKTSAGGRGADTQYF. Here the CDR3 DNA reads TGTGCCAGCGCTAAGACCTCAGCGGGGGGCAGAGGGGCAGATACGCAGTATTTT.

This chain uses TRBV9 with TRBJ1-6; 9 bases agree with TRBD1. CDR3 length: 15 residues. CDR1 is SGDLS, CDR2 YYNGEE, per germline. V shed 4 bases, J shed 5 bases, and the junction held 4 bases outside the gene matches. CDR3 amino acids: CASSSGDRDNSPLHF. The CDR3 DNA reads TGTGCCAGCAGCTCCGGGGACAGGGATAATTCACCCCTCCACTTT.

This sequence joins TRBV6-1 and TRBJ2-2; 7 bases are a match to TRBD2. The germline gives CDR1 MNHNS, CDR2 SASEGT. V shed 11 bases and J 4 bases; nucleotides not matched to a gene: 10. This CDR3 contains 14 residues. In nucleotides, the CDR3 is TGTGCCTGCATCGCGGGAGCCGGCACCGGGGAGCTGTTTTTT. Protein: CACIAGAGTGELFF.

This chain connects TRBV19 to TRBJ1-1, with 10 bases that match TRBD1. The V gene's germline CDR1 is LNHDA and CDR2 SQIVND (reference sequence). The CDR3 loop spans 14 amino acids. Trimming at V came to 7 bases and at J to 4 bases, leaving 6 bases not matched to a gene. The CDR3 loop is CASTLGQGGTEAFF. The CDR3, as DNA: TGTGCCAGTACCCTTGGACAGGGGGGCACTGAAGCTTTCTTT.

The chain links TRBV15 to TRBJ2-1; 8 bases are a match to TRBD2. The CDR3 is 15 residues long. Trimming at V came to 5 bases and at J to 11 bases, leaving 14 bases not matched to a gene. Germline CDR1 and CDR2: LNHNV and YYDKDF (reference sequence). CDR3 DNA sequence: TGTGCCACCAGCGTCCCACTGAGCGGGGGTAATAAGCAGTTCTTC. Translating it yields CATSVPLSGGNKQFF.

This chain links TRBV4-3 with TRBJ2-7; the match to TRBD2 covers 9 bases. The junction had 5 bases not matched to a gene; V was cut back by 0 bases and J by 5 bases. The germline CDR1 and CDR2 sequences are LGHNA and YSLEER. This CDR3 is built from 15 residues. The CDR3 sequence: CASSQDSGSSNEQYF. The CDR3, as DNA: TGCGCCAGCAGCCAAGATAGCGGGAGCTCGAACGAGCAGTACTTC.

This chain connects TRBV5-4 to TRBJ2-7; 11 bases are a match to TRBD2. This CDR3 comprises 15 residues. V was pared by 4 bases and J by 3 bases, with 6 bases of the junction left unmatched. CDR1 and CDR2 (germline): SGHNT, YYREEE (reference sequence). The CDR3 sequence is CASSPGTSGGYEQYF. CDR3 coding DNA: TGTGCCAGCAGCCCCGGGACTAGCGGTGGCTACGAGCAGTACTTC.

A remark on this clone: At one of its ends the junction is not consistent with the germline gene, which may arise from a read error. The rearrangement joins TRBV6-1 to TRBJ1-5, with D possibly TRBD1 on 6 matching bases. This CDR3 region has 15 residues. The germline V gene encodes CDR1 MNHNS and CDR2 SASEGT. The CDR3 region is CASSLIQGDGQLQHF. CDR3 nucleotide sequence: TGTGCCAGCAGTTTGATACAGGGCGATGGTCAGCTCCAGCATTTT.

This chain links TRBV30 with TRBJ1-6, with 7 nucleotides matching TRBD1. Germline-derived CDR1 and CDR2 are GTSNPN and SVGIG (reference sequence). The CDR3 sequence is 18 residues long. V lost 0 bases and J lost 12; bases outside the gene matches: 20. The CDR3 is CAWSVPFAGGGYLGPLHF. CDR3 bases: TGTGCCTGGAGTGTACCATTCGCAGGGGGTGGTTATTTGGGACCCCTCCACTTT.

The chain combines TRBV5-1 with TRBJ2-7, with 14 positions matching TRBD2. V shed 3 bases and J 7 bases; nucleotides not matched to a gene: 12. The CDR3 spans 17 residues. The germline CDR1 and CDR2 sequences are SGHRS and YFSETQ. The CDR3 here is CASSSGLAGGAPDEQYF. CDR3 bases: TGCGCCAGCAGCTCCGGACTAGCGGGGGGCGCACCTGATGAGCAGTACTTC.

The chain combines TRBV5-1 with TRBJ1-2; the D gene is possibly TRBD1 (6 bases). The V end lost 4 bases, the J end lost 0 bases, and 16 bases lay between the germline ends. Germline assignment: CDR1 SGHRS and CDR2 YFSETQ. CDR3 length: 16 residues. CDR3 DNA: TGCGCCAGCAGCCACGGACAGAACCTTGCTAACTATGGCTACACCTTC. This codes for CASSHGQNLANYGYTF.